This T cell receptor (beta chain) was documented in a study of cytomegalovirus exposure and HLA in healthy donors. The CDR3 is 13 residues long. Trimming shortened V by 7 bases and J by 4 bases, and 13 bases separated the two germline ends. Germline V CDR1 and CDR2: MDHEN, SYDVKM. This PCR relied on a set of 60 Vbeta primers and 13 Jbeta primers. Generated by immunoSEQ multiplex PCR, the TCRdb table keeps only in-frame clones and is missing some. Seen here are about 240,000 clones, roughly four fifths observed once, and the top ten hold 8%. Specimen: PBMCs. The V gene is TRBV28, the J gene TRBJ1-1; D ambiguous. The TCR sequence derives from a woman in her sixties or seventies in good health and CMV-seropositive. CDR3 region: CASILWSSTEAFF. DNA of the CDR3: TGTGCCAGCATCCTATGGAGCAGCACTGAAGCTTTCTTT.